The entry below gives a single T cell receptor beta chain sequence along with its context. Its recognized antigen is unknown. It has no much larger one-base neighbor in the sample; base qualities were not kept. The trim is 5 bases for V and 3 bases for J, with a gap of 17 bases between the germline ends. Reading from cysteine to phenylalanine, the CDR3 counts 15 amino acids. Of the read, only the CDR3 DNA is kept; its 45 bases are in frame from base 1. CDR1 and CDR2 (LNHDA, SQIVND) derive from the germline V gene (reference sequence). This specimen belongs to a study of blood T cell repertoires in COVID-19 (dated by TCRdb to 2018 to 2021). Study-wide context: Collaborator samples came from the United States, Italy and Spain and covered acute and convalescent phases of COVID-19. The prospective study material was composed of cDNA or gDNA derived from T cells, B-cell-depleted T cells, or PBMCs. Subjects who had been exposed to COVID-19, were actively infected with it, or had recovered from it provided the deeply sampled blood TCRbeta repertoires that made up the dataset. The repertoires were released in a freely available public database meant as a resource for research on the immune response to SARS-CoV-2. The samples were drawn from the first 160 participants of the ongoing ImmuneRACE study and from 950 to 1,500 subjects provided by 6 global collaborators. The sample metadata nearly always contained a de-identified subject ID, COVID-19 status, age in years and sex. Where available, HLA class I and class II types were taken from metadata supplied by the sample provider and were not determined by assay-based typing. Overall study results and their limits: Clinical and demographic metadata were provided uncurated, with the amount varying by source and participant.

The collaborating institutions used their own protocols to collect whole blood in K2EDTA tubes. Collaborator samples were shipped for TCRbeta analysis as frozen whole blood, isolated PBMCs, or DNA extracted from either sample type. The immunoSEQ Assay, a bias-controlled multiplex PCR, was used to amplify TCRbeta CDR3 regions from genomic DNA. In the source study's methods: The number of nucleated cells in each sample was estimated by amplification of reference gene primers within the assay. To quantify the absolute abundance of each unique TCRbeta CDR3 rearrangement, sequence reads were collapsed and filtered. For each sample, productive Simpson clonality was calculated as the square root of Simpson's diversity index across productive rearrangements. Sourced from immuneACCESS, this table was stored by TCRdb with only in-frame sequences that have V and J called. A share of the clones is absent; for the studies checked, an unresolved V gene accounts for under half, and the remainder has no known explanation. The DNA was the basis for D and trimming; V, J and clone size are from that table. This sample gives about half a million clones in total; approximately 85% of them show up just once. In total, the top ten clones hold about 3% of the sample.

Sequencing was done on a sample of peripheral blood. The chain is encoded by TRBV19 joined to TRBJ2-7, with TRBD2 tentatively as D gene (6 bases match). The receptor was isolated from a human donor in a cohort sampled during active COVID-19. The base sequence is TGTGCCAGTAGTGACCAGGGAGGAGGCTACTACGAGCAGTACTTC. Its amino acids are CASSDQGGGYYEQYF.